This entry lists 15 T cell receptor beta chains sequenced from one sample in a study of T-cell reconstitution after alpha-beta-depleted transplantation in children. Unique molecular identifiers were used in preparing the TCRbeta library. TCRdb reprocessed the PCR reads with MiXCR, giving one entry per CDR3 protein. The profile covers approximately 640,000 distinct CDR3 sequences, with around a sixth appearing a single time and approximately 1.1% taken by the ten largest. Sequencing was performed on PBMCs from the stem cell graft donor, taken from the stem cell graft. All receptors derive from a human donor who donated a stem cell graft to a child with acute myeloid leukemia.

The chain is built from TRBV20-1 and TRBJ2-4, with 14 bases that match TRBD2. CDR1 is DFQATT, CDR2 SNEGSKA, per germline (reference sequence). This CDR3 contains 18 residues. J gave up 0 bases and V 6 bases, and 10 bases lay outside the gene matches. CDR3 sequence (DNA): TGCAGTGCCACCGGGACTAGCGGGGGAGTACTAGCCAAAAACATTCAGTACTTC. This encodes CSATGTSGGVLAKNIQYF.

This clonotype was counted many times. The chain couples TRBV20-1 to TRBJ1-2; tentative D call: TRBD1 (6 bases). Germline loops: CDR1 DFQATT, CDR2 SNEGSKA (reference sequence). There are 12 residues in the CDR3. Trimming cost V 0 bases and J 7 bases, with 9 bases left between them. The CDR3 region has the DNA TGCAGTGCTAGAGATCAGGGGAGTGGCTACACCTTC. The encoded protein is CSARDQGSGYTF.

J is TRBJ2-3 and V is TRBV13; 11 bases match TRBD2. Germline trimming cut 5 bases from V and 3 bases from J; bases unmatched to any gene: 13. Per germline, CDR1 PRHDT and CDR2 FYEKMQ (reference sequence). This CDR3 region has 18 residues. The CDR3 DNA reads TGTGCCAGCAGCAGTCTAGCGGGGGGCCCGCCATTGACAGATACGCAGTATTTT. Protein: CASSSLAGGPPLTDTQYF.

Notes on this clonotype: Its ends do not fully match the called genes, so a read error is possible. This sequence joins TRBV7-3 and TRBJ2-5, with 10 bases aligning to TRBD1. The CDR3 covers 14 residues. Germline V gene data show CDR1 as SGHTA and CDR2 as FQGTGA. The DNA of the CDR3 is TGTGCCAGCAGCTTATACGGACAGGGGGAGATCCAGTACTTC. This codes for CASSLYGQGEIQYF.

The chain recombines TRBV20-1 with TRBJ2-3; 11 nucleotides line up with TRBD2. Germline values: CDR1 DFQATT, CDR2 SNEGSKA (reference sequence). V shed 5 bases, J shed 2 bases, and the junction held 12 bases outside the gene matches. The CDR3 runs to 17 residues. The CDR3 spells CSAPTSGGDIFTDTQYF. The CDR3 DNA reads TGCAGTGCTCCAACTAGCGGGGGAGACATTTTCACAGATACGCAGTATTTT.

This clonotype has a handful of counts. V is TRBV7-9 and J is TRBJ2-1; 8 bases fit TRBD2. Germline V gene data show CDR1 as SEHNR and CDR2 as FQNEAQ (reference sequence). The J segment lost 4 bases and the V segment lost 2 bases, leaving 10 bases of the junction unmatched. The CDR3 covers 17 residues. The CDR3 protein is CASSLPSSGGPYNEQFF. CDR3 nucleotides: TGTGCCAGCAGCTTACCCTCGAGCGGGGGCCCTTACAATGAGCAGTTCTTC.

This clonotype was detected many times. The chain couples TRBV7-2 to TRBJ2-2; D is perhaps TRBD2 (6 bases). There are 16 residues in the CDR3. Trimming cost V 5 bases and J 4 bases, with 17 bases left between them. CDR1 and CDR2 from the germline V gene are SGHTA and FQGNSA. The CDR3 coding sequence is TGTGCCAGCAGCCTCCTGGCAGGGAGGATCACCGGGGAGCTGTTTTTT. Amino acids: CASSLLAGRITGELFF.

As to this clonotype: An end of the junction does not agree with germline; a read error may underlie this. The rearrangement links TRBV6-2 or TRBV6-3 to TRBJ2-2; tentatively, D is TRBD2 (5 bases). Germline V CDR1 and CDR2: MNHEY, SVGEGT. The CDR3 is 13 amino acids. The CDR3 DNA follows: TGTGCCAGCGGTTATTCGGGGAAAGGGGAGCTGTTTTTT. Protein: CASGYSGKGELFF.

The CDR3 DNA is TGTGCCAGCAGCCCAGGGGGCGCGCAGGACTTCTATGGCTACACCTTC. The encoded protein is CASSPGGAQDFYGYTF. The chain has TRBV7-9 and TRBJ1-2, with 8 positions matching TRBD1. The length of the CDR3 is 16 residues. The germline V gene has CDR1 SEHNR and CDR2 FQNEAQ (reference sequence). The ends lost 5 bases at V and 4 bases at J; junction bases unmatched: 12.

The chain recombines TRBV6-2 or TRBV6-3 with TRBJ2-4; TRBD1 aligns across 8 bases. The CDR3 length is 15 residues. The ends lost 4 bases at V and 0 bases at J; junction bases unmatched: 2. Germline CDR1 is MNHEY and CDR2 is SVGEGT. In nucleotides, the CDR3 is TGTGCCAGCAGTTTCAGGGGGCTAGCCAAAAACATTCAGTACTTC. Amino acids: CASSFRGLAKNIQYF.

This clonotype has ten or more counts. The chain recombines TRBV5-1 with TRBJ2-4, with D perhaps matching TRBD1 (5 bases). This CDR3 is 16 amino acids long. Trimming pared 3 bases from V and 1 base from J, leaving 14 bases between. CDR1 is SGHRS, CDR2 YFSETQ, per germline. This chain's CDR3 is CASSSTVKGAKNIQYF. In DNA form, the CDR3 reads TGCGCCAGCAGCTCGACAGTCAAGGGGGCCAAAAACATTCAGTACTTC.

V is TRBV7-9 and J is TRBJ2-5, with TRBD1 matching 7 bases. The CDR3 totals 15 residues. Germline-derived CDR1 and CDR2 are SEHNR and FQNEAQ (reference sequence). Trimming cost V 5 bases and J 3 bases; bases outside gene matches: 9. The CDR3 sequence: CASSGLTGTEETQYF. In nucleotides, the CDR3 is TGTGCCAGCAGCGGACTGACAGGGACCGAAGAGACCCAGTACTTC.

CDR3 DNA: TGTGCCAGCAGCTTAGACGGGACAGGGCATCAGCCCCAGCATTTT. Its protein product is CASSLDGTGHQPQHF. The genes are TRBV11-2 and TRBJ1-5, with 9 bases fitting TRBD1. The CDR3 extends over 15 amino acids. The ends lost 0 bases at V and 5 bases at J; junction bases unmatched: 2. Looked up from germline, CDR1 is SGHAT and CDR2 is FQNNGV.

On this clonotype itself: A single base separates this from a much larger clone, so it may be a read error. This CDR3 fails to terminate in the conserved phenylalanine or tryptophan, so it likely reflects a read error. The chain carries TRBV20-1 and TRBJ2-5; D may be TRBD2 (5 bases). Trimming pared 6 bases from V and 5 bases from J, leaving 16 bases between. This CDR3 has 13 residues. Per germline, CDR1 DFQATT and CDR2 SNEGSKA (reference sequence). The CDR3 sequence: CSALQDLGETQYL. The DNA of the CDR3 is TGCAGTGCCCTCCAGGACTTAGGGGAGACCCAGTACCTC.

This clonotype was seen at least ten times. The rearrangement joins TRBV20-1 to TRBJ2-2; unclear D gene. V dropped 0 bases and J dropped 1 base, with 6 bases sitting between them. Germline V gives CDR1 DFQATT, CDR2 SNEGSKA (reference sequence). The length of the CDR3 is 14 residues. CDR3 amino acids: CSARERENTGELFF. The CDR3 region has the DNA TGCAGTGCTAGAGAGCGCGAGAACACCGGGGAGCTGTTTTTT.